These 12 T cell receptor beta chains originate from one sample sequenced in a study of identical twins. TCRdb used MiXCR to reprocess the 5' RACE reads, holding one entry per CDR3 protein. The profile shows more than 400,000 distinct CDR3 sequences, around 15% of them singletons. The same sample was also used in a study of yellow fever vaccine responses in identical twins.

The sequenced material came from CD4+ T cells sorted from blood. Receptors were obtained from a woman aged 18-29 years in good health.

V gene TRBV6-1 combines with J gene TRBJ2-2; a possible D gene is TRBD2 (5 bases). Germline CDR1 reads MNHNS; CDR2 reads SASEGT. V dropped 6 bases and J dropped 8 bases, with 16 bases sitting between them. The CDR3 totals 14 residues. The CDR3 here is CASSPGNFMGELFF. CDR3 bases: TGTGCCAGCAGCCCCGGGAACTTTATGGGGGAGCTGTTTTTT.

J is TRBJ1-4 and V is TRBV3-1, with no clear D. V was clipped by 2 bases and J by 7 bases, with 17 bases between them. CDR1 and CDR2 (germline): LGHDT, YNNKEL (reference sequence). CDR3 length equals 16 residues. The DNA of the CDR3 is TGTGCCAGCAGCCAATACTCAGACGGATTAATTGAAAAACTGTTTTTT. The encoded protein is CASSQYSDGLIEKLFF.

The J gene is TRBJ2-3, the V gene TRBV20-1; no reliable D call. Germline V lookup: CDR1 DFQATT, CDR2 SNEGSKA (reference sequence). This CDR3 comprises 13 residues. V was clipped by 3 bases and J by 1 base, with 8 bases between them. In DNA, the CDR3 is TGCAGTGCTAGTCGCCCGGGCACAGATACGCAGTATTTT. This translates into CSASRPGTDTQYF.

This chain links TRBV2 with TRBJ1-1, with D unresolved. The CDR3 spans 13 residues. Germline CDR1 and CDR2: SNHLY and FYNNEI. Trimming pared 7 bases from V and 1 base from J, leaving 10 bases between. Here the CDR3 reads CASIVRENTEAFF. CDR3 bases: TGTGCCAGCATTGTAAGAGAGAACACTGAAGCTTTCTTT. Complete variable domain (other parts from reference TRBV2 and TRBJ1-1): EPEVTQTPSHQVTQMGQEVILRCVPISNHLYFYWYRQILGQKVEFLVSFYNNEISEKSEIFDDQFSVERPDGSNFTLKIRSTKLEDSAMYFCASIVRENTEAFFGQGTRLTVV.

This clonotype showed up just a few times. V is TRBV5-6 and J is TRBJ2-3; 9 positions match TRBD2. Germline trimming cut 3 bases from V and 2 bases from J; bases unmatched to any gene: 7. This CDR3 has 16 amino acids. CDR1 is SGHDT and CDR2 is YYEEEE in the germline V gene. DNA of the CDR3: TGTGCCAGCAGCTCCCTCAGCGGGGGGTCCACAGATACGCAGTATTTT. Protein: CASSSLSGGSTDTQYF.

The chain is built from TRBV7-9 and TRBJ2-5; perhaps TRBD2 as D (5 bases). Trimming removed 5 bases from V and 1 base from J, with 14 bases in between. This CDR3 has 15 residues. Germline V gene lookup returns CDR1 SEHNR and CDR2 FQNEAQ (reference sequence). CDR3 sequence: CASSLGSVVQETQYF. CDR3 DNA sequence: TGTGCCAGCAGCCTCGGTAGCGTGGTCCAAGAGACCCAGTACTTC.

The chain combines TRBV12-3 or TRBV12-4 with TRBJ2-1; no clear D. The CDR3 spans 11 residues. Trimming left V 8 bases short and J 10 bases short, with 12 bases between. In DNA form, the CDR3 reads TGTGCCAGCCTGCTGGGCCTGGAGCAGTTCTTC. Translated: CASLLGLEQFF.

This clonotype was found many times. The chain links TRBV4-1 to TRBJ1-5; D is unclear. CDR3 length equals 14 residues. Between the trimmed V and J ends, which lost 4 bases and 4 bases, there was a span of 11 bases. The germline V gene has CDR1 MGHRA and CDR2 YSYEKL. The CDR3 loop is CASSLSTANQPQHF. DNA of the CDR3: TGCGCCAGCAGCCTAAGCACAGCGAATCAGCCCCAGCATTTT.

This sequence joins TRBV20-1 and TRBJ1-5; the D gene is possibly TRBD1 (6 bases). Trimming took off 5 bases at V and 3 bases at J, with 14 bases between the two ends. Germline CDR1 reads DFQATT; CDR2 reads SNEGSKA (reference sequence). This CDR3 has 14 residues. The CDR3, as DNA: TGCAGTGCTTCTAACAGGGAATCCAATCAGCCCCAGCATTTT. Amino acid sequence: CSASNRESNQPQHF.

This rearrangement joins TRBV5-6 to TRBJ2-7; the D is unclear. Looked up from germline, CDR1 is SGHDT and CDR2 is YYEEEE. V gave up 4 bases and J gave up 3 bases, with 8 bases separating them. The CDR3 has 12 residues. The chain's CDR3 is CASSRRGYEQYV. The CDR3, as DNA: TGTGCCAGCAGCCGCAGAGGCTACGAGCAGTACGTC.

This clonotype was picked up a small number of times. This chain connects TRBV20-1 to TRBJ1-1; D is uncertain. Looked up from germline, CDR1 is DFQATT and CDR2 is SNEGSKA (reference sequence). V was cut by 3 bases and J by 4 bases, with 15 bases left in between. The CDR3 contains 14 residues. DNA for the CDR3: TGCAGTGCTAGTATGGGGAGTTGGACCACTGAAGCTTTCTTT. It is translated as CSASMGSWTTEAFF.

This chain links TRBV20-1 with TRBJ2-7; 12 bases align to TRBD2. The CDR3 spans 15 residues. Germline-derived CDR1 and CDR2 are DFQATT and SNEGSKA (reference sequence). Trimming took 1 base from V and 6 from J; bases not matched to a gene: 7. In nucleotides, the CDR3 is TGCAGTGCTAGAGGGCGACTAGCGGGAGTAGTCGAGCAGTACTTC. The encoded protein is CSARGRLAGVVEQYF.